This T cell receptor (beta chain) came from a study of post-analysis software for immune sequencing data (dated by TCRdb to 2013 to 2016). For context, the study as a whole: Disease courses on record covered relapsing-remitting, secondary progressive and progressive-relapsing multiple sclerosis, though some patients had no subtype annotation. Patient repertoires were compared against ten to twelve previously published healthy control repertoires from donors aged roughly 6 to 25 years. A subset of samples was prepared in parallel using single-end sample barcoding, then pooled and co-amplified after Illumina adapter ligation.

Findings and caveats that apply to the study as a whole: The control group was slightly older than the multiple sclerosis patient group. Direct clustering with F measure revealed strong co-clustering of samples prepared in the same batch, which led to a batch-effect correction. Significantly higher frequencies in patients than in controls were found for a few TRBV segments, including TRBV5-6, TRBV5-1 and TRBV20-1. Multiple sclerosis patients had significantly lower normalized Chao1 diversity than controls, a result that suggests substantial peripheral T-cell clonal expansion.

Only one count was recorded for this clonotype. Its cognate antigen has yet to be identified. No quality values exist for individual bases; no much larger clone is one base distant. CDR1 WSHSY and CDR2 SAAADI were looked up in the germline V gene. Inclusive of the bounding cysteine and phenylalanine, the CDR3 is 17 residues long. Only the CDR3 region is kept as DNA, spanning 51 bases read in frame from base 1. V loses 8 bases at its end and J loses 4 bases; junction bases beyond the gene matches: 13. The library was made by PCR. The listed sequencing device is Illumina HiSeq 2500. Unique molecular identifiers were incorporated into TCR beta cDNA libraries to reduce PCR and sequencing biases. Roughly 0.5 million cDNA molecules were obtained per 1 to 10 million input T cells, so each molecule approximated one T cell. Patient libraries were prepared and sequenced with the same protocol used for the earlier healthy control dataset. Within a given batch, samples were prepared together, multiplexed and sequenced on the same HiSeq lane. Regarding the original processing steps: MIGEC handled the raw barcoded reads, throwing out single-read molecular identifier groups before consensus assembly and CDR3 extraction. VDJtools was used for post-analysis of the clonotype tables, and diversity was normalized by down-sampling every dataset to the size of the smallest sample. To correct batch-related cross-sample contamination, repertoire overlap clustering matched CDR3 amino acid sequences but not nucleotide sequences. Using fastp at Q25 and MiXCR, TCRdb reprocessed the public reads and kept productive beta chains. For every CDR3 protein sequence, its rows merge into one entry that carries the most common genes and DNA. TCRdb assigned the V and J calls; the authors' analysis was not used. This sample lists about 540,000 distinct CDR3 sequences; around a third were detected once. The leading ten clones occupy around 5.9% of the sample.

TCR beta repertoires were profiled from peripheral blood of roughly 13 young patients with multiple sclerosis to demonstrate the VDJtools post-analysis software. The multiple sclerosis patients were children and adolescents ranging in age from about 6 to 16 years. Here the chain combines TRBV10-2 and TRBJ2-1; the junction holds 11 bases that match TRBD2. Sequenced: blood. The clonotype originates from a girl aged 2-17 years with multiple sclerosis. The CDR3 here reads CASVGLAGGGRYNEQFF. The base sequence is TGCGCCAGCGTAGGCCTAGCGGGGGGCGGTCGGTACAATGAGCAGTTCTTC.